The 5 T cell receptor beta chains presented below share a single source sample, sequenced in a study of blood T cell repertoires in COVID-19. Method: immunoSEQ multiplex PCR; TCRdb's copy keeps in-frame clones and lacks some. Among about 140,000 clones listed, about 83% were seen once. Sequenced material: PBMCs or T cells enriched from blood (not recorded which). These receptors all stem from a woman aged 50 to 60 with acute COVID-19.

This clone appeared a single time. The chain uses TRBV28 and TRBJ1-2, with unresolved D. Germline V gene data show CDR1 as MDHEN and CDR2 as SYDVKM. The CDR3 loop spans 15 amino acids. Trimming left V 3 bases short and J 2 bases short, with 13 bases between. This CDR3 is CASSFRGNLNYGYTF. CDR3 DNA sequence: TGTGCCAGCAGTTTTCGCGGAAACTTAAACTATGGCTACACCTTC.

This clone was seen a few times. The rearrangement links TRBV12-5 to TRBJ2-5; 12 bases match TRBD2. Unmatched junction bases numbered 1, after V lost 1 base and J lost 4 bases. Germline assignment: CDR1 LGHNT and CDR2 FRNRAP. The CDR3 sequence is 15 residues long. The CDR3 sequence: CASGLGTSGVETQYF. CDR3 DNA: TGTGCTAGTGGTTTGGGGACTAGCGGGGTAGAGACCCAGTACTTC.

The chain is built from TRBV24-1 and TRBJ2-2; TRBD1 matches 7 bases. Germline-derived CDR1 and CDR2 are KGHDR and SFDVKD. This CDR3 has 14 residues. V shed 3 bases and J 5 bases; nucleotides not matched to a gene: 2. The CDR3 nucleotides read TGTGCCACCAGTGATGTACAGGGGACCGGGGAGCTGTTTTTT. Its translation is CATSDVQGTGELFF.

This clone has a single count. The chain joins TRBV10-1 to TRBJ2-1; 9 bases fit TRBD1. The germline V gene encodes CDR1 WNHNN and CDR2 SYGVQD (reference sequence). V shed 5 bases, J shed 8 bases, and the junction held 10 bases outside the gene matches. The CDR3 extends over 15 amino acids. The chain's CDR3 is CASSPGQGLVYEQFF. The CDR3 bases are TGCGCCAGCAGTCCGGGACAGGGTCTGGTGTATGAGCAGTTCTTC.

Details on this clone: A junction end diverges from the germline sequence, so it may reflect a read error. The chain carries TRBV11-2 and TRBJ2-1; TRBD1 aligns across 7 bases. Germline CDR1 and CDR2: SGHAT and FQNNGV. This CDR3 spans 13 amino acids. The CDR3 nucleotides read TGTGCCAGCAGTTTGGGTAGGGGGCTTGAGCCGTTCTTC. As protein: CASSLGRGLEPFF.